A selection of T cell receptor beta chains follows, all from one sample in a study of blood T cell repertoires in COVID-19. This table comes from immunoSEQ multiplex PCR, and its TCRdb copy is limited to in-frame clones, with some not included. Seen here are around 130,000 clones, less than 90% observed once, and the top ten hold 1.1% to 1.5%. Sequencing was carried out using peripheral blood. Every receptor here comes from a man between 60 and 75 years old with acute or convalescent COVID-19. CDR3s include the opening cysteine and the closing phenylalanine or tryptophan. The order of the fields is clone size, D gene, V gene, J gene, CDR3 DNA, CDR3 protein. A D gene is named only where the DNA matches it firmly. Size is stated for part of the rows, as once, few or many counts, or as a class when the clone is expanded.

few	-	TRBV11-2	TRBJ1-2	TGTGCCAGCAGCCCCAGGGCCTTCAACTATGGCTACACCTTC	CASSPRAFNYGYTF
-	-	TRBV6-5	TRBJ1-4	TGTGCCAGCAGGTCCGGTGACTCGGATGAAAAACTGTTTTTT	CASRSGDSDEKLFF
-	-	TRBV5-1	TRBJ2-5	TGCGCCAGCAGCTGGGGGGACGCTACCCGCCTCGGGGAGACCCAGTACTTC	CASSWGDATRLGETQYF
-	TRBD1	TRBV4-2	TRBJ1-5	TGTGCCAGCAGCCAGGGGACAGGACGAGATTTTGGGGAGCCCCAGCATTTT	CASSQGTGRDFGEPQHF
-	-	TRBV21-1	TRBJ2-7	TGTGCCAGCAGCAAAGGGACAGGGGGGAACGAGCAGTACTTC	CASSKGTGGNEQYF
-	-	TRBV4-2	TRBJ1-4	TGTGCCAGCAGCCAAGCCGACAGCCTTAATGAAAAACTGTTTTTT	CASSQADSLNEKLFF
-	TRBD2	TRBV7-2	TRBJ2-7	TGTGCCAGCAGCTTAGTGACTAGCGGGGGGACCCCCTACGAGCAGTACTTC	CASSLVTSGGTPYEQYF
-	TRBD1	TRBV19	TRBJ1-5	TGTGCCAGTAGTATTCAGGGGGCGTCCCCCCAGCCCCAGCATTTT	CASSIQGASPQPQHF
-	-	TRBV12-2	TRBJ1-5	TGTGCAAGTCGCTTCCAGGATAGCAATCAGCCCCAGCATTTT	CASRFQDSNQPQHF
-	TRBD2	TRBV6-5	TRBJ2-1	TGTGCCAGCAGGGGACTAGCGGGGGCCGTTAATGAGCAGTTCTTC	CASRGLAGAVNEQFF
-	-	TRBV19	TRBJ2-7	TGTGCCAGTAGTATAGATCTGGAGGGAGCGGTCTTCAGCGAGCAGTACTTC	CASSIDLEGAVFSEQYF
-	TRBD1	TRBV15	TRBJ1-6	TGTGCCACCAGCAGGGACAGGGGTTCACCCCTCCACTTT	CATSRDRGSPLHF
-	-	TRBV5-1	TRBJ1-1	TGCGCCAGCAGCTTGGACGGGATATTGAACACTGAAGCTTTCTTT	CASSLDGILNTEAFF
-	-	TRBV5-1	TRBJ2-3	TGCGCCAGCAGCTTGGCTACAGGAGCCCGCACAGATACGCAGTATTTT	CASSLATGARTDTQYF
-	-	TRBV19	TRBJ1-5	TGTGCCAGTAGTATTCAGGGCCCGAGGAGCAATCAGCCCCAGCATTTT	CASSIQGPRSNQPQHF
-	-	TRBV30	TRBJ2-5	TGTGCCTGGGGCTCCAGGGTTGGGGAGACCCAGTACTTC	CAWGSRVGETQYF
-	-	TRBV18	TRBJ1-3	TGTGCCAGCTCACCAAGGCTGGGTGGGGCATCTGGAAACACCATATATTTT	CASSPRLGGASGNTIYF
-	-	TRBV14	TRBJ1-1	TGTGCCAGCAGCCAAGTGAGTCCTGGGGGCGATTTTGGCACTGAAGCTTTCTTT	CASSQVSPGGDFGTEAFF
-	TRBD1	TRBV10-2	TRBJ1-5	TGCGCCAGCTCAGGACAGGGGAGCAATCAGCCCCAGCATTTT	CASSGQGSNQPQHF
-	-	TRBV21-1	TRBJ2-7	TGTGCAAAGCAGGGTTTAGCGGGGGGCCCCCGGGGAGAGCAGTACTTC	CAKQGLAGGPRGEQYF
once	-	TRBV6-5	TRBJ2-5	TGTGCCAGCAGTTACTTAGGGAGCGAGACCCAGTACTTC	CASSYLGSETQYF
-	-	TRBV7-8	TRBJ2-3	TGTGCCAGCAGCCTACAGGGCCGGCTTAACGCGTATCAAAGTAGCTTCCTCACAGATACGCAGTATTTT	CASSLQGRLNAYQSSFLTDTQYF
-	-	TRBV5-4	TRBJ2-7	TGTGCCAGCAGTCAGCGGGCGAGCTCCTACGAGCAGTACTTC	CASSQRASSYEQYF
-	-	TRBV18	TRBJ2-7	TGTGCCAGCTCACCACCGGTCAGGCCCTCCTACGAGCAGTACTTC	CASSPPVRPSYEQYF
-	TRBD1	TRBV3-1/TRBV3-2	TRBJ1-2	TGTGCCAGCAGCCGGGCTCCGGGACAGGCTAACTATGGCTACACCTTC	CASSRAPGQANYGYTF
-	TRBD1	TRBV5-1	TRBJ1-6	TGCGCCAGCAGCTTCGGGACAGAACTCCTATCTGGTTCACCCCTCCACTTT	CASSFGTELLSGSPLHF